Listed below are T cell receptor beta chains from one sample, sequenced in a study of early T cells in non-severe SARS-CoV-2 infection. Using its own MiXCR run on the 5' RACE reads, TCRdb lists one record per CDR3 protein. The sample consists of 65,000 to 95,000 distinct CDR3 sequences, around 10% of them appearing once. The sequenced sample was whole blood, obtained at baseline. Every receptor here comes from an adult who was a healthcare worker with PCR-confirmed SARS-CoV-2 infection or an uninfected control (not recorded which). The donor label of this sample is uncertain. Each CDR3 is given without its conserved first and last residue.

TRBV6-6	TRBJ2-5	ASSYAGGLETQY
TRBV5-5	TRBJ2-3	ASSFEPGLAGTQY
TRBV11-2	TRBJ2-7	ASSRGQGSREQY
TRBV12-3/TRBV12-4	TRBJ2-3	ASGPSWQITDTQY
TRBV4-2	TRBJ2-7	ASSQVGLAGAYTYEQY
TRBV7-2	TRBJ2-5	ASSISYQETQY
TRBV12-3/TRBV12-4	TRBJ2-5	ASSLDIAETQY
TRBV20-1	TRBJ2-1	SASTLNNEQF
TRBV20-1	TRBJ1-1	SARDTLGGTEAF
TRBV5-1	TRBJ1-2	ASSFTRDGDGYT
TRBV20-1	TRBJ2-7	SVRAGGHGEQY
TRBV12-3/TRBV12-4	TRBJ2-7	ASSLTGEQY
TRBV20-1	TRBJ2-7	SARRGEYEQY
TRBV28	TRBJ2-5	ASVEDGLQETQY
TRBV4-1	TRBJ2-3	ASSQVVWPDTQY
TRBV28	TRBJ1-5	ASTWRGGNQPQH
TRBV4-3	TRBJ2-3	ASSQDLFGGAGADTQY
TRBV5-1	TRBJ2-2	ASCPAGGSTGELF
TRBV12-3/TRBV12-4	TRBJ2-1	ASTRGGGNAEQF
TRBV12-3/TRBV12-4	TRBJ2-3	ASSFRGGPPDTQY
TRBV11-2	TRBJ2-2	ASSLGLNTGELF
TRBV5-4	TRBJ2-7	ASSPTWGSYEQY
TRBV9	TRBJ1-2	ASSVEAAVPYT
TRBV5-5	TRBJ2-7	ASSSWDRGTEQY
TRBV29-1	TRBJ1-1	SVEDQVAVPSAF
TRBV5-1	TRBJ2-3	ASSLGDKAGGTTDTQY